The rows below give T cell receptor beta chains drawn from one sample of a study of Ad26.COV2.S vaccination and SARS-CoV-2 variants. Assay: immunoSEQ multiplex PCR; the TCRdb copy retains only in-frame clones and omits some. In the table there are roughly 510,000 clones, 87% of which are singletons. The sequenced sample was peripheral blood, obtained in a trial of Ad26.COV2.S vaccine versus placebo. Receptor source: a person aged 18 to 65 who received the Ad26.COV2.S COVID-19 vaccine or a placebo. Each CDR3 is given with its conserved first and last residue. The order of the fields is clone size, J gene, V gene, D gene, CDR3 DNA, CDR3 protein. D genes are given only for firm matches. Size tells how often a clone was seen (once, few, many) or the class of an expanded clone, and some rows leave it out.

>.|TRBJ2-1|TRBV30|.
TGTGCCTGGAGTCTTAATGAGCAGTTCTTC
CAWSLNEQFF
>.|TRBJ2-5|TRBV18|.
TGTGCCAGCTCACCTGAGGGACGGCAAGAGACCCAGTACTTC
CASSPEGRQETQYF
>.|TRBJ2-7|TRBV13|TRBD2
TGTGCCAGCAGCTCCGCCGGGACTAGCGTCGAGCAGTACTTC
CASSSAGTSVEQYF
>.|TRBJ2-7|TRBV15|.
TGTGCCACCAGCAGAGATGCCCAGGGGGGGGCTGGCGAGCAGTACTTC
CATSRDAQGGAGEQYF
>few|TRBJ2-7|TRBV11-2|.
TGTGCCAGCAGCTTTCGGATAGCGTCCGAGCAGTACTTC
CASSFRIASEQYF
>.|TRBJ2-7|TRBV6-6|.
TGTGCCAGCAGTCCCGCGGGGTGGCAGTACTTC
CASSPAGWQYF
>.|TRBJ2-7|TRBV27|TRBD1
TGTGCCAGCAGTCTCGGGACAGGAAAGTACTTC
CASSLGTGKYF
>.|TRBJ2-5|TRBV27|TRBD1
TGTGCCAGCAGTTCCCGGGACAGGCCTCAAGAGACCCAGTACTTC
CASSSRDRPQETQYF
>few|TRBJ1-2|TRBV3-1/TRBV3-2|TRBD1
TGTGCCAGCAGCCCACAGACAGGGACAAAAGGCTACACCTTC
CASSPQTGTKGYTF
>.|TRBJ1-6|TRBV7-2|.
TGTGCCAGCAGCTTTTCCGGCGGCTCCTATAATTCACCCCTCCACTTT
CASSFSGGSYNSPLHF